Listed here are 22 T cell receptor beta chains from one sample, sequenced in a study of blood T cell repertoires in COVID-19. Only in-frame clones appear in the TCRdb table, and some are missing; sequencing was by immunoSEQ multiplex PCR. The sample consists of approximately 480,000 clones, roughly 87% of them appearing once. Sequencing input: PBMCs or T cells enriched from blood (not recorded which). These receptors were taken from a woman aged 18-29 years who had recovered from COVID-19.

V usage is TRBV10-3 and J usage is TRBJ1-1, with D hard to call. The CDR3 has 13 amino acids. Germline-derived CDR1 and CDR2 are ENHRY and SYGVKD. The germline V and J ends were trimmed by 1 base and 4 bases, with 7 bases remaining between them. The CDR3 coding sequence is TGTGCCATCAGTGAGTTCCCGTCCACTGAAGCTTTCTTT. Residues: CAISEFPSTEAFF.

The chain is built from TRBV27 and TRBJ2-7, with 9 bases aligning to TRBD2. The V gene's germline CDR1 is MNHEY and CDR2 SMNVEV (reference sequence). V was pared by 2 bases and J by 7 bases, with 9 bases of the junction left unmatched. This CDR3 comprises 15 residues. The CDR3 spells CASSLLGGGAGEQYF. The CDR3 DNA follows: TGTGCCAGCAGTTTACTCGGCGGGGGGGCGGGTGAGCAGTACTTC.

The genes are TRBV7-2 and TRBJ2-1, with 8 bases that match TRBD2. CDR3 length: 15 residues. Losses at the gene ends were 2 bases for V and 2 bases for J; bases not matched to a gene: 2. CDR1 is SGHTA, CDR2 FQGNSA, per germline. The CDR3 reads CASSLRGGPYNEQFF. The CDR3 DNA reads TGTGCCAGCAGCTTACGGGGGGGACCCTACAATGAGCAGTTCTTC.

V gene TRBV19 combines with J gene TRBJ1-1; unclear D gene. V was cut by 3 bases and J by 6 bases, with 11 bases left in between. Germline V CDR1 and CDR2: LNHDA, SQIVND (reference sequence). This CDR3 has 13 amino acids. CDR3 bases: TGTGCCAGTAGTATTACGGGTTCCTCTGAAGCTTTCTTT. Translated: CASSITGSSEAFF.

This clone was seen once. The chain has TRBV2 and TRBJ1-4; D unclear. Germline V lookup: CDR1 SNHLY, CDR2 FYNNEI. The CDR3 loop spans 11 amino acids. V was clipped by 8 bases and J by 5 bases, with 6 bases between them. The CDR3 region is CASGLNEKLFF. DNA of the CDR3: TGTGCCAGCGGTCTAAATGAAAAACTGTTTTTT.

The chain combines TRBV4-1 with TRBJ1-3; TRBD1 matches at 7 bases. The germline CDR1 and CDR2 sequences are MGHRA and YSYEKL. V was pared by 0 bases and J by 0 bases, with 11 bases of the junction left unmatched. This CDR3 is built from 19 residues. The CDR3 protein is CASSQDRTGTVNSGNTIYF. CDR3 bases: TGCGCCAGCAGCCAAGACAGAACCGGGACAGTCAACTCTGGAAACACCATATATTTT.

The chain links TRBV11-1 to TRBJ2-1; D may be TRBD2 (5 bases). V was trimmed by 0 bases and J by 8 bases, leaving 8 bases between them. The germline V gene encodes CDR1 SGHAT and CDR2 FQDESV (reference sequence). This CDR3 is 13 amino acids long. CDR3 DNA sequence: TGTGCCAGCAGCTTAGCCAGGACTTATGAGCAGTTCTTC. Translating gives CASSLARTYEQFF. The full variable domain, completed using reference TRBV11-1 and TRBJ2-1, is EAEVAQSPRYKITEKSQAVAFWCDPISGHATLYWYRQILGQGPELLVQFQDESVVDDSQLPKDRFSAERLKGVDSTLKIQPAELGDSAMYLCASSLARTYEQFFGPGTRLTVL.

The chain is built from TRBV2 and TRBJ1-5; D remains unclear. The CDR3 extends over 16 amino acids. CDR1 and CDR2 (germline): SNHLY, FYNNEI. V dropped 4 bases and J dropped 1 base, with 14 bases sitting between them. CDR3 protein: CASSGSGFRSNQPQHF. The CDR3 DNA reads as TGTGCCAGCAGTGGTTCGGGGTTTAGGAGCAATCAGCCCCAGCATTTT.

This clone appeared many times. The CDR3: CASSRLRGPSYGYTF. The CDR3 DNA reads as TGTGCCAGCAGCCGACTCAGGGGGCCCAGCTATGGCTACACCTTC. The chain has TRBV7-9 and TRBJ1-2; 8 bases map to TRBD1. The CDR3 is 15 amino acids. Germline assignment: CDR1 SEHNR and CDR2 FQNEAQ (reference sequence). The V and J ends lost 5 bases and 4 bases, in that order; junction bases with no gene match: 9.

J is TRBJ2-7 and V is TRBV15; D possibly corresponds to TRBD1 (6 bases). Germline V gene lookup returns CDR1 LNHNV and CDR2 YYDKDF (reference sequence). The V end lost 0 bases, the J end lost 1 base, and 7 bases lay between the germline ends. This CDR3 region has 14 residues. The CDR3 sequence is CATSRDQGSYEQYF. Written as DNA, the CDR3 is TGTGCCACCAGCAGAGATCAGGGGTCCTACGAGCAGTACTTC. The variable domain in full, completed from reference TRBV15 and TRBJ2-7, reads DAMVIQNPRYQVTQFGKPVTLSCSQTLNHNVMYWYQQKSSQAPKLLFHYYDKDFNNEADTPDNFQSRRPNTSFCFLDIRSPGLGDTAMYLCATSRDQGSYEQYFGPGTRLTVT.

The V call is TRBV7-6, the J call TRBJ2-1; maybe TRBD1 (6 bases). CDR1 and CDR2 (germline): SGHVS, FNYEAQ. With 1 base removed from V and 5 bases from J, the gap between germline ends came to 12 bases. The CDR3 has 15 amino acids. CDR3 protein: CASSLGWDTDNEQFF. As DNA, the CDR3 is TGTGCCAGCAGCTTAGGATGGGACACTGACAATGAGCAGTTCTTC.

The chain has TRBV7-8 and TRBJ1-2; the match to TRBD1 covers 9 bases. This CDR3 is 15 amino acids long. The junction had 10 bases not matched to a gene; V was cut back by 5 bases and J by 6 bases. Germline-derived CDR1 and CDR2 are SGHVS and FQNEAQ. In DNA form, the CDR3 reads TGTGCCAGCAGCGTGATACGGACAGGGGATAATGGCTACACCTTC. This encodes CASSVIRTGDNGYTF.

This chain links TRBV9 with TRBJ2-2; 8 bases are a match to TRBD2. There are 16 residues in the CDR3. Germline CDR1 is SGDLS and CDR2 is YYNGEE. The V and J ends lost 3 bases and 6 bases, in that order; junction bases with no gene match: 10. The CDR3 DNA reads as TGTGCCAGCAGCGCTAAAACCGGGACTAGTTCCGGGGAGCTGTTTTTT. Its translation is CASSAKTGTSSGELFF. Supplemented by reference TRBV9 and TRBJ2-2, the full variable domain reads DSGVTQTPKHLITATGQRVTLRCSPRSGDLSVYWYQQSLDQGLQFLIQYYNGEERAKGNILERFSAQQFPDLHSELNLSSLELGDSALYFCASSAKTGTSSGELFFGEGSRLTVL.

This rearrangement joins TRBV29-1 to TRBJ1-4; TRBD1 is a possible D gene (5 bases). CDR1 and CDR2 from the germline V gene are SQVTM and ANQGSEA. V was clipped by 4 bases and J by 8 bases, with 17 bases between them. The CDR3 is 14 residues long. In DNA, the CDR3 is TGCAGCGTTGGGGGCCCGGGCTCCGGGGAAAAACTGTTTTTT. Translation: CSVGGPGSGEKLFF.

This clone was detected only a few times. V and J are TRBV19 and TRBJ1-2; 9 positions agree with TRBD1. Germline-derived CDR1 and CDR2 are LNHDA and SQIVND (reference sequence). V dropped 7 bases and J dropped 8; count of bases not matched to a gene: 11. This CDR3 contains 14 residues. The CDR3, as DNA: TGTGCCAGTACCGCCCCCGGGACAGGGAAAGGCTACACCTTC. It yields the protein CASTAPGTGKGYTF.

This chain's CDR3 is CASSLGGPPEYF. For the CDR3, the DNA is TGCGCCAGCAGCCTGGGTGGCCCCCCAGAGTATTTT. The chain links TRBV5-1 to TRBJ2-3; D gene ambiguous. The CDR3 loop spans 12 amino acids. CDR1 and CDR2 from the germline V gene are SGHRS and YFSETQ. Between the trimmed V and J ends, which lost 4 bases and 13 bases, there was a span of 16 bases.

This sequence joins TRBV30 and TRBJ2-7; 8 positions agree with TRBD2. The germline V gene has CDR1 GTSNPN and CDR2 SVGIG (reference sequence). The CDR3 runs to 11 residues. V lost 5 bases, J lost 7 bases, and 4 bases stayed unmatched. The CDR3 region is CAWARLAEQYF. CDR3 DNA sequence: TGTGCCTGGGCAAGACTAGCGGAGCAGTACTTC.

J is TRBJ2-1 and V is TRBV5-8; 11 bases are a match to TRBD2. CDR3 length equals 16 residues. The V and J ends lost 3 bases and 3 bases, in that order; junction bases with no gene match: 5. Germline assignment: CDR1 SGHTS and CDR2 YDEGEE. The CDR3 here is CASSSPGLAVYNEQFF. The CDR3 coding sequence is TGTGCCAGCAGCTCGCCGGGACTAGCGGTCTACAATGAGCAGTTCTTC.

This CDR3 is CASSSPLEGPTNEKLFF. As DNA, the CDR3 is TGCGCCAGCAGCTCTCCGTTGGAGGGTCCGACTAATGAAAAACTGTTTTTT. This sequence joins TRBV5-1 and TRBJ1-4, with D uncertain. Germline CDR1 SGHRS, CDR2 YFSETQ. The CDR3 is made up of 17 amino acids. V was trimmed by 3 bases and J by 2 bases, leaving 17 bases between them.

This rearrangement joins TRBV29-1 to TRBJ2-2; D is perhaps TRBD1 (8 bases). The CDR3 has 15 residues. Deletions cut 5 bases from V and 7 bases from J, with 20 bases between. Germline V gene data show CDR1 as SQVTM and CDR2 as ANQGSEA. The CDR3 loop is CSVSARTGRDGELFF. CDR3 bases: TGCAGCGTTTCCGCTCGGACAGGGAGGGACGGGGAGCTGTTTTTT.

This rearrangement joins TRBV4-1 to TRBJ2-7, with D possibly matching TRBD2 (6 bases). This CDR3 spans 15 amino acids. CDR1 and CDR2 (germline): MGHRA, YSYEKL. Trimming took 0 bases from V and 3 from J, leaving 12 bases between them. CDR3 protein: CASSQDWGVDYEQYF. CDR3 DNA sequence: TGCGCCAGCAGCCAAGATTGGGGGGTGGACTACGAGCAGTACTTC.

The gene calls are TRBV28 and TRBJ1-2; TRBD1 matches at 11 bases. The V segment lost 2 bases and the J segment 1 base; nucleotides outside the gene matches: 9. Germline CDR1 is MDHEN and CDR2 is SYDVKM. This CDR3 spans 18 amino acids. CDR3 DNA: TGTGCCAGCAGTTTAACATTCGGGACAGGGGGGGGTAACTATGGCTACACCTTC. It encodes CASSLTFGTGGGNYGYTF.